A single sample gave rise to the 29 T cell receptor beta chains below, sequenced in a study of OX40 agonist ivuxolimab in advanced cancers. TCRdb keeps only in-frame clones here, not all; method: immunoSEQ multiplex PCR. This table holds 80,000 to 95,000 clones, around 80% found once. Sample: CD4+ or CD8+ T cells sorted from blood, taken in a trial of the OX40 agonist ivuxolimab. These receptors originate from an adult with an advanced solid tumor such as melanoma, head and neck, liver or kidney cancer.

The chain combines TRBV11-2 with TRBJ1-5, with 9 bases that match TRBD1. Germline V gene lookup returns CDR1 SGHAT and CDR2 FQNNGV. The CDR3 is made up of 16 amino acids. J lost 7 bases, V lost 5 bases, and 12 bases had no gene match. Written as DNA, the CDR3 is TGTGCCAGCAGCCAGGGACAGGGCGGAGTTGGGCAGCCCCAGCATTTT. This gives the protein CASSQGQGGVGQPQHF. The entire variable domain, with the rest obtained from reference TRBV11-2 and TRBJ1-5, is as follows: EAGVAQSPRYKIIEKRQSVAFWCNPISGHATLYWYQQILGQGPKLLIQFQNNGVVDDSQLPKDRFSAERLKGVDSTLKIQPAKLEDSAVYLCASSQGQGGVGQPQHFGDGTRLSIL.

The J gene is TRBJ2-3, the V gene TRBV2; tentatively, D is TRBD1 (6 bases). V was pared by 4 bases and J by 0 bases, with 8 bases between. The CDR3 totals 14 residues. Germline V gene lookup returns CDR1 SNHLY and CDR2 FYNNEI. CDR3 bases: TGTGCCAGCAGTGGACAGGCTAGCACAGATACGCAGTATTTT. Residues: CASSGQASTDTQYF.

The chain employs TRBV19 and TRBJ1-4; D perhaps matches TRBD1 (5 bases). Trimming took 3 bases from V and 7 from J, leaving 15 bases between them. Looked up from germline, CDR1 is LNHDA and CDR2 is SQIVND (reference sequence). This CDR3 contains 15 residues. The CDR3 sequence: CASSIGRDPAEKLFF. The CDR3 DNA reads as TGTGCCAGTAGTATCGGTCGGGACCCCGCTGAAAAACTGTTTTTT.

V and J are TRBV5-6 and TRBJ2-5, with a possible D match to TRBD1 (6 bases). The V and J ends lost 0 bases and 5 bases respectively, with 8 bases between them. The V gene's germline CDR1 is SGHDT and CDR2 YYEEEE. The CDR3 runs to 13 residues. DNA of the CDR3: TGTGCCAGCAGCTTGGACAGGGATGAGACCCAGTACTTC. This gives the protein CASSLDRDETQYF.

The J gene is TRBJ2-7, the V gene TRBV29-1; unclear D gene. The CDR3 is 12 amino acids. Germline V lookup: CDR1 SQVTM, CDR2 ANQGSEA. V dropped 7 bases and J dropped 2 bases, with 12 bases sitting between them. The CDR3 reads CSANTRPYEQYF. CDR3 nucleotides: TGCAGCGCCAACACGAGGCCCTACGAGCAGTACTTC.

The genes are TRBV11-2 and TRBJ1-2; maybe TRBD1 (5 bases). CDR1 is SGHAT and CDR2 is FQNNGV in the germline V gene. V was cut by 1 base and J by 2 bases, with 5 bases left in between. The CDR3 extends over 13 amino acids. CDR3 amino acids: CASSLGTNYGYTF. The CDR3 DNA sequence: TGTGCCAGCAGCTTAGGGACAAACTATGGCTACACCTTC.

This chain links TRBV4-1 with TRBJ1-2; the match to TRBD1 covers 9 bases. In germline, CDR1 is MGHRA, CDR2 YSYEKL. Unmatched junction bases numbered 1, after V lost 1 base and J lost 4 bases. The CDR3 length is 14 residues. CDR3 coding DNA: TGCGCCAGCAGCCAAGGGGACAGGGCCTATGGCTACACCTTC. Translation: CASSQGDRAYGYTF.

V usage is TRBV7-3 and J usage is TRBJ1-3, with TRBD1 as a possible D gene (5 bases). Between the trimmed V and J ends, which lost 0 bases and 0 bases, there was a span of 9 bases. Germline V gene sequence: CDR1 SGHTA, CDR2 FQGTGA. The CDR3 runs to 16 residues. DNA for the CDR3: TGTGCCAGCAGCTTAACGGGAGGGGCCTCTGGAAACACCATATATTTT. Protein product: CASSLTGGASGNTIYF. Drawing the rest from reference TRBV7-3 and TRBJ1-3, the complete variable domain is GAGVSQTPSNKVTEKGKYVELRCDPISGHTALYWYRQSLGQGPEFLIYFQGTGAADDSGLPNDRFFAVRPEGSVSTLKIQRTERGDSAVYLCASSLTGGASGNTIYFGEGSWLTVV.

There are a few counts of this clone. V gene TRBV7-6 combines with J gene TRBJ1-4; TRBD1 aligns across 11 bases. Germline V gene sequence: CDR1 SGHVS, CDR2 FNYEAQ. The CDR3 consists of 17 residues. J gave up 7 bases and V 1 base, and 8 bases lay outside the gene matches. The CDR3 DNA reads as TGTGCCAGCAGCTTAGATACTGGGACAGGGGGAGGTGAAAAACTGTTTTTT. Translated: CASSLDTGTGGGEKLFF.

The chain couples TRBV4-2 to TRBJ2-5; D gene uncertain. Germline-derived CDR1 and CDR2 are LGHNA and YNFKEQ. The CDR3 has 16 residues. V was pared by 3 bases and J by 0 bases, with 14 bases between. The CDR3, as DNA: TGTGCCAGCAGCCAGGAACGGACGAGGTACCAAGAGACCCAGTACTTC. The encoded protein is CASSQERTRYQETQYF.

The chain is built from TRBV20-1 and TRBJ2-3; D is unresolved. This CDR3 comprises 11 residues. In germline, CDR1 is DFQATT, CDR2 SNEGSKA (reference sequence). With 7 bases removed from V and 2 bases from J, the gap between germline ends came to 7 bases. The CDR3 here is CSVHNTDTQYF. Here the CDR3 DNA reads TGCAGTGTACATAACACAGATACGCAGTATTTT.

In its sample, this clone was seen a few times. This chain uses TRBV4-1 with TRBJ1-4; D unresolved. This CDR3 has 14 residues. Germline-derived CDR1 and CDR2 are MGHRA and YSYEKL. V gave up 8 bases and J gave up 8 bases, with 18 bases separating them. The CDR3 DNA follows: TGCGCCAGCGTAGGCACCGTACCTGGGGAAAAACTGTTTTTT. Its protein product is CASVGTVPGEKLFF.

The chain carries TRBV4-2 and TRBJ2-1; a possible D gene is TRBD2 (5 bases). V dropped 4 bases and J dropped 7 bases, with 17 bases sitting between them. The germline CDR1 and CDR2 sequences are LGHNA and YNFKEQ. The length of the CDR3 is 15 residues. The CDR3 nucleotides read TGTGCCAGCAGCCCCGCCGGGATACATAGAAATGAGCAGTTCTTC. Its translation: CASSPAGIHRNEQFF.

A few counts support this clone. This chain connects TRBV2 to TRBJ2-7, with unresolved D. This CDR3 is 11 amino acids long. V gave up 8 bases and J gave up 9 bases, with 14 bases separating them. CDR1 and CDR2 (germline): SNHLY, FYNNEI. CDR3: CASRPRIGQYF. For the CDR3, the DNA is TGTGCCAGCCGCCCTCGGATTGGGCAGTACTTC.

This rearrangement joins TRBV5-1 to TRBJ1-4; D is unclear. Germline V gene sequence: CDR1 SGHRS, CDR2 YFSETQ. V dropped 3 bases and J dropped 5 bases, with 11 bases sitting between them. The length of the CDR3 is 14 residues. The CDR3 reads CASSSTGRNEKLFF. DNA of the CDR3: TGCGCCAGCAGCTCGACTGGACGGAATGAAAAACTGTTTTTT.

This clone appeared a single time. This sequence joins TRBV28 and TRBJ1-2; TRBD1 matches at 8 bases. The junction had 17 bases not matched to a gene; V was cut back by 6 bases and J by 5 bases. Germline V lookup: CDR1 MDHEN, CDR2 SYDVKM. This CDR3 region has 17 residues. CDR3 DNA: TGTGCCAGCAGCCCGGAGAGAACCGGGACAGGTGAATATGGCTACACCTTC. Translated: CASSPERTGTGEYGYTF.

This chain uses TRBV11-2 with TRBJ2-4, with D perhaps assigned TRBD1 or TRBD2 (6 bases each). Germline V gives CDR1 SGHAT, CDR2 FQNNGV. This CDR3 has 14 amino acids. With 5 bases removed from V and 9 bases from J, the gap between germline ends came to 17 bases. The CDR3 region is CASSPRKEGGIQYF. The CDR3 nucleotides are TGTGCCAGCAGCCCCCGAAAGGAGGGGGGCATTCAGTACTTC.

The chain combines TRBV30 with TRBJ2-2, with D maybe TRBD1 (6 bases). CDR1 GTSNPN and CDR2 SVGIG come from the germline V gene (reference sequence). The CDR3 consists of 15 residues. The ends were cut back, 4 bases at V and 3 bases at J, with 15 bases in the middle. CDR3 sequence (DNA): TGTGCCTGGACCAATGGGGACACTCACACCGGGGAGCTGTTTTTT. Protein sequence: CAWTNGDTHTGELFF.

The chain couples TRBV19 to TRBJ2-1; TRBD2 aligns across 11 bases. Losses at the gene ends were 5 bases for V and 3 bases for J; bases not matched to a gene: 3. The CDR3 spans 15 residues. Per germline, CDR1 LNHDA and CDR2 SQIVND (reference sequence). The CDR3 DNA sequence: TGTGCCAGTAGTCCCACTAGCGGGAGCTACAATGAGCAGTTCTTC. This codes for CASSPTSGSYNEQFF.

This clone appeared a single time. The CDR3 loop is CASSRSVQGVGEKLFF. The CDR3 DNA follows: TGTGCCAGCTCTCGCTCAGTCCAGGGTGTAGGTGAAAAACTGTTTTTT. This sequence joins TRBV18 and TRBJ1-4, with D perhaps TRBD1 (5 bases). CDR1 and CDR2 from the germline V gene are KGHSH and LQKENI. CDR3 length equals 16 residues. The ends were cut back, 6 bases at V and 7 bases at J, with 21 bases in the middle.

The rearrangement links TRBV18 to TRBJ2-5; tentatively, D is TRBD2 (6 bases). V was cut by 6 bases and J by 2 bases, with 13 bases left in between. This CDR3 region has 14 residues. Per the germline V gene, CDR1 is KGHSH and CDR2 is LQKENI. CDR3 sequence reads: CASSRGGQQETQYF. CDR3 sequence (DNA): TGTGCCAGCTCGCGAGGAGGGCAGCAAGAGACCCAGTACTTC. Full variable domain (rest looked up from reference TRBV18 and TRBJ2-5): NAGVMQNPRHLVRRRGQEARLRCSPMKGHSHVYWYRQLPEEGLKFMVYLQKENIIDESGMPKERFSAEFPKEGPSILRIQQVVRGDSAAYFCASSRGGQQETQYFGPGTRLLVL.

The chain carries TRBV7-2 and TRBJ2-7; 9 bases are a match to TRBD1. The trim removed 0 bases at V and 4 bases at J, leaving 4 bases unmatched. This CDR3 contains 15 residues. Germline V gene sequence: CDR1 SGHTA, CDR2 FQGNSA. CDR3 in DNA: TGTGCCAGCAGCTTAGCGGGGACAGGGAATTACGAGCAGTACTTC. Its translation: CASSLAGTGNYEQYF.

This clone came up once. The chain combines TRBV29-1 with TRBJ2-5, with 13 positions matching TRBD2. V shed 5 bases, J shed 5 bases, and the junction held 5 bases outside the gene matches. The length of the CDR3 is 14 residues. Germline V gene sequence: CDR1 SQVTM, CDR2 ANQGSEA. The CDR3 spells CSVPILAGGETQYF. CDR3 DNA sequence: TGCAGCGTTCCCATACTAGCGGGGGGGGAGACCCAGTACTTC. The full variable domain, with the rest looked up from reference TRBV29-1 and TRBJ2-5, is SAVISQKPSRDICQRGTSLTIQCQVDSQVTMMFWYRQQPGQSLTLIATANQGSEATYESGFVIDKFPISRPNLTFSTLTVSNMSPEDSSIYLCSVPILAGGETQYFGPGTRLLVL.

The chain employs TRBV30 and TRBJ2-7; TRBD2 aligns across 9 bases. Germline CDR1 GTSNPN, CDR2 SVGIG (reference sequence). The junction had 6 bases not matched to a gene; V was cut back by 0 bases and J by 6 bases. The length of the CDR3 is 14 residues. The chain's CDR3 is CAWSVGLAETEQYF. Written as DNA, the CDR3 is TGTGCCTGGAGTGTGGGACTAGCTGAAACCGAGCAGTACTTC.

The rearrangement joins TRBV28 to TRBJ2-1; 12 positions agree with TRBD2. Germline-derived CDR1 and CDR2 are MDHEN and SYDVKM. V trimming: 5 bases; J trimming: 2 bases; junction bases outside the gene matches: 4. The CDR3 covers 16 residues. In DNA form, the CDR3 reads TGTGCCAGCAGTCCTAGCGGGGGGGCCCCCTACAATGAGCAGTTCTTC. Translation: CASSPSGGAPYNEQFF.

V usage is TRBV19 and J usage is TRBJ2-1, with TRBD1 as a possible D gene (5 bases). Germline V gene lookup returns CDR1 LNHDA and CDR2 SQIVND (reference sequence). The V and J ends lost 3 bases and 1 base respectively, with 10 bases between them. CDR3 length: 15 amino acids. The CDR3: CASSIAQGSYNEQFF. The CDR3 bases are TGTGCCAGTAGTATCGCGCAGGGATCCTACAATGAGCAGTTCTTC.

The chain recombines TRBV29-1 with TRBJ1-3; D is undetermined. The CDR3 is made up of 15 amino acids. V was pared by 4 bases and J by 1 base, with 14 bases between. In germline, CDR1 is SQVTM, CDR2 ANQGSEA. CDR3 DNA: TGCAGCGTTGCCCTCCATTCGGGTTCTGGAAACACCATATATTTT. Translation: CSVALHSGSGNTIYF.

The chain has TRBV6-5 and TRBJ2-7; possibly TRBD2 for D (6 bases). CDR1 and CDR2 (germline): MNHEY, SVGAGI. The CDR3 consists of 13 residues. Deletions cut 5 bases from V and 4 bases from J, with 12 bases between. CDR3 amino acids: CASSNTRGYEQYF. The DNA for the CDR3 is TGTGCCAGCAGTAATACACGGGGGTACGAGCAGTACTTC.

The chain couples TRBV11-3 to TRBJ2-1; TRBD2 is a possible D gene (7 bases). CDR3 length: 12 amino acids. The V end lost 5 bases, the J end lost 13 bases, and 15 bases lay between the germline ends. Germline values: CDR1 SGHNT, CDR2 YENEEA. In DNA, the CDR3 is TGTGCCAGCAGCATAGGGGGGGCCTTTCAGTTCTTC. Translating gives CASSIGGAFQFF.